A selection of T cell receptor beta chains follows, all from one sample in a study of cytomegalovirus exposure and HLA in healthy donors. Repertoires were generated with immunoSEQ multiplex PCR, while TCRdb's copy carries only in-frame clones and drops some. The sample consists of approximately 170,000 clones, roughly four fifths of them appearing once. Material for sequencing was PBMCs. The receptors here all came from a middle-aged man in good health and CMV-seronegative. Both conserved end residues are part of each CDR3. The order of the fields is clone size, J gene, D gene, V gene, CDR3 protein, CDR3 DNA. A D gene is named only where the DNA matches it firmly. Clone size is stated in some rows and not others, as once, few, many or a class when expanded.

>-|TRBJ1-1|TRBD1|TRBV5-4
CASSLGQGMNTEAFF
TGTGCCAGCAGCCTGGGACAGGGGATGAACACTGAAGCTTTCTTT
>-|TRBJ1-1|-|TRBV30
CAWSEGSTEAFF
TGTGCCTGGAGTGAAGGGAGCACTGAAGCTTTCTTT
>-|TRBJ2-7|-|TRBV21-1
CASSKLAGVYEQYF
TGTGCCAGCAGCAAACTAGCGGGAGTTTACGAGCAGTACTTC
>-|TRBJ2-7|-|TRBV28
CASSLWDRGASGSYEQYF
TGTGCCAGCAGTTTATGGGACAGGGGTGCTAGCGGGAGCTACGAGCAGTACTTC
>-|TRBJ1-2|TRBD1|TRBV30
CAWSRGQETGYTF
TGTGCCTGGAGTCGAGGACAGGAGACTGGCTACACCTTC
>few|TRBJ2-5|-|TRBV11-1
CASSFAVQETQYF
TGTGCCAGCAGCTTTGCGGTTCAAGAGACCCAGTACTTC
>once|TRBJ2-5|TRBD2|TRBV9
CASSPRSSGSVTQYF
TGTGCCAGCAGCCCACGATCTAGCGGGAGCGTGACCCAGTACTTC
>-|TRBJ2-3|TRBD2|TRBV30
CALRGSPGGTQYF
TGTGCCTTGCGGGGGTCCCCGGGGGGTACGCAGTATTTT
>-|TRBJ2-4|-|TRBV7-9
CSSSSAGYLAKNIQYF
TGTTCCAGCAGCTCGGCGGGGTATTTAGCCAAAAACATTCAGTACTTC
>-|TRBJ1-5|-|TRBV9
CASSVSSGGQPQHF
TGTGCCAGCAGCGTAAGTTCCGGAGGACAGCCCCAGCATTTT
>few|TRBJ2-1|-|TRBV30
CAWSAQGWNEQFF
TGTGCCTGGAGTGCGCAGGGTTGGAATGAGCAGTTCTTC
>-|TRBJ2-2|TRBD2|TRBV5-1
CASSLSGGGTGELFF
TGCGCCAGCAGCTTGTCGGGAGGCGGGACCGGGGAGCTGTTTTTT
>-|TRBJ1-1|TRBD1|TRBV7-9
CSSSTYGQGASTEAFF
TGTTCCAGCAGCACATACGGACAGGGGGCTAGCACTGAAGCTTTCTTT
>-|TRBJ2-3|-|TRBV4-1
CASSQDIGGSLGSPDTQYF
TGCGCCAGCAGCCAAGATATAGGGGGTTCCCTGGGCTCCCCAGATACGCAGTATTTT
>-|TRBJ2-7|-|TRBV11-2
CASSLESGGSYEQYF
TGTGCCAGCAGCTTAGAATCAGGTGGCTCCTACGAGCAGTACTTC
>-|TRBJ2-7|-|TRBV5-6
CASSFKQGLDEQYF
TGTGCCAGCAGCTTCAAGCAGGGGCTCGACGAGCAGTACTTC
>-|TRBJ2-2|TRBD1|TRBV6-5
CASSYGQGDAGELFF
TGTGCCAGCAGTTACGGACAGGGGGACGCCGGGGAGCTGTTTTTT
>-|TRBJ2-3|TRBD2|TRBV28
CASSLTLGLAGHFSTDTQYF
TGTGCCAGCAGCCTTACCCTGGGACTAGCGGGGCATTTTAGCACAGATACGCAGTATTTT
>-|TRBJ2-7|-|TRBV6-1
CASSRGTLYEQYF
TGTGCCAGCAGTCGCGGGACTCTCTACGAGCAGTACTTC
>-|TRBJ2-5|TRBD2|TRBV4-1
CASSQVLAGGKEAQYF
TGCGCCAGCAGCCAAGTCCTAGCGGGAGGAAAAGAGGCCCAGTACTTC
>few|TRBJ1-2|-|TRBV6-6
CASSLNPGQGKGYTF
TGTGCCAGCAGTCTAAATCCGGGGCAGGGGAAGGGCTACACCTTC
>once|TRBJ1-2|-|TRBV18
CASSPTGGGSNYGYTF
TGTGCCAGCTCACCTACCGGGGGGGGCTCTAACTATGGCTACACCTTC
>-|TRBJ1-1|-|TRBV10-1
CASSFDLETEAFF
TGCGCCAGCAGTTTTGACCTGGAGACTGAAGCTTTCTTT
>-|TRBJ2-1|TRBD2|TRBV27
CASTTGTSGRYEQFF
TGTGCCAGCACAACCGGGACTAGCGGGAGGTATGAGCAGTTCTTC
>-|TRBJ1-4|-|TRBV5-1
CASAAGSNEKLFF
TGCGCCAGCGCGGCAGGGTCTAATGAAAAACTGTTTTTT
>-|TRBJ2-3|TRBD2|TRBV28
CASRTRGLGTDTQYF
TGTGCCAGCAGGACCCGGGGACTAGGAACAGATACGCAGTATTTT
>-|TRBJ2-7|-|TRBV5-1
CASSLRTVSYEQYF
TGCGCCAGCAGCTTGCGAACGGTATCCTACGAGCAGTACTTC
>few|TRBJ2-7|-|TRBV29-1
CSVQDGETYEQYF
TGCAGCGTACAGGACGGAGAAACCTACGAGCAGTACTTC
>-|TRBJ1-4|-|TRBV9
CASSDPRGGPSGEKLFF
TGTGCCAGCAGCGACCCTCGAGGCGGTCCTTCGGGGGAAAAACTGTTTTTT
>once|TRBJ2-7|-|TRBV15
CATSRQTSPQEQYF
TGTGCCACCAGCAGGCAAACTAGTCCCCAGGAGCAGTACTTC
>-|TRBJ1-5|TRBD1|TRBV6-5
CASSLTGGLNQPQHF
TGTGCCAGCAGTCTTACAGGGGGTCTTAATCAGCCCCAGCATTTT
>-|TRBJ1-3|-|TRBV11-2
CASSLGVLSGNTIYF
TGTGCCAGCAGCCTCGGGGTCCTCTCTGGAAACACCATATATTTT
>-|TRBJ2-4|-|TRBV7-8
CASSSQEGSIQYF
TGTGCCAGCAGCTCCCAGGAGGGAAGCATTCAGTACTTC
>-|TRBJ1-5|-|TRBV5-1
CASSLADRSNQPQHF
TGCGCCAGCAGCTTGGCTGACAGGAGCAATCAGCCCCAGCATTTT
>-|TRBJ1-2|TRBD1|TRBV5-1
CASAGGGTGQKPYGYTF
TGCGCCAGCGCCGGAGGCGGGACAGGGCAAAAACCCTATGGCTACACCTTC
>-|TRBJ2-5|TRBD1|TRBV5-1
CASSPRTGKETQYF
TGCGCCAGCAGCCCCCGGACAGGGAAAGAGACCCAGTACTTC
>-|TRBJ1-4|-|TRBV29-1
CSVRWYANEKLFF
TGCAGCGTTCGTTGGTACGCGAACGAAAAACTGTTTTTT
>-|TRBJ1-1|TRBD1|TRBV4-1
CASSQNRGEAFF
TGCGCCAGCAGCCAGAACAGGGGGGAAGCTTTCTTT
>-|TRBJ2-3|TRBD2|TRBV11-3
CASSSRRGSSTDTQYF
TGTGCCAGCAGCTCCCGGCGGGGGAGCTCCACAGATACGCAGTATTTT